This passage covers 19 T cell receptor beta chains from one sample sequenced in a study of a mutant IDH1 vaccine in newly diagnosed glioma. As to time point: baseline, week 1 (first vaccination visit). Described treatment: pre-vaccination baseline after standard-of-care therapy. TCRdb's table, derived via immunoSEQ multiplex PCR, lists solely in-frame clones and lacks some. Among about 38,000 clones, over 85% were seen once, and the ten largest hold 15% to 20%. Sequences were derived from PBMCs, sampled from a glioma patient treated with radiotherapy, temozolomide or both. These receptors were taken from a man younger than 35 with glioma.

The J gene is TRBJ1-1, the V gene TRBV7-9; D unresolved. This CDR3 spans 13 amino acids. V was shortened by 6 bases and J by 1 base, with 9 bases between the two germline ends. Germline CDR1 reads SEHNR; CDR2 reads FQNEAQ (reference sequence). CDR3 loop: CASRAAQNTEAFF. CDR3 bases: TGTGCCAGCAGGGCCGCTCAGAACACTGAAGCTTTCTTT. Complete variable domain (other parts from reference TRBV7-9 and TRBJ1-1): DTGVSQNPRHKITKRGQNVTFRCDPISEHNRLYWYRQTLGQGPEFLTYFQNEAQLEKSRLLSDRFSAERPKGSFSTLEIQRTEQGDSAMYLCASRAAQNTEAFFGQGTRLTVV.

The chain links TRBV19 to TRBJ1-5; no reliable D call. CDR1 LNHDA and CDR2 SQIVND come from the germline V gene (reference sequence). Trimming left V 1 base short and J 2 bases short, with 6 bases between. The CDR3 is made up of 14 amino acids. CDR3 DNA: TGTGCCAGTAGTATAGGGGTCCGCAATCAGCCCCAGCATTTT. Residues: CASSIGVRNQPQHF.

The chain joins TRBV6-5 to TRBJ1-4; D call uncertain. Germline CDR1 MNHEY, CDR2 SVGAGI. The V and J ends lost 6 bases and 8 bases respectively, with 16 bases between them. This CDR3 is 14 amino acids long. The CDR3 spells CASSPQGSGEKLFF. In nucleotides, the CDR3 is TGTGCCAGCAGCCCCCAAGGGAGCGGGGAAAAACTGTTTTTT.

This clone was picked up one time. The chain links TRBV7-9 to TRBJ1-5, with a tentative D call TRBD1 (6 bases). Germline-derived CDR1 and CDR2 are SEHNR and FQNEAQ (reference sequence). The ends were cut back, 3 bases at V and 9 bases at J, with 24 bases in the middle. The CDR3 is made up of 17 amino acids. In DNA form, the CDR3 reads TGTGCCAGCAGCTTGGGCAGGGCGAGGGGGTCCGGAGGGCCCCAGCATTTT. The encoded protein is CASSLGRARGSGGPQHF.

This chain uses TRBV6-5 with TRBJ1-5; perhaps TRBD1 as D (5 bases). Germline V gene data show CDR1 as MNHEY and CDR2 as SVGAGI. This CDR3 spans 15 amino acids. Trimming cost V 6 bases and J 5 bases, with 17 bases left between them. Here the CDR3 DNA reads TGTGCCAGCAGCCTGACAGTGGGAGTCGATCAGCCCCAGCATTTT. Translation gives CASSLTVGVDQPQHF.

CDR3 amino acids: CAWGLRGRWYEQYF. The CDR3 nucleotides are TGTGCCTGGGGCCTCCGGGGGAGGTGGTACGAGCAGTACTTC. V usage is TRBV30 and J usage is TRBJ2-7; TRBD2 might be the D (6 bases). From germline, CDR1 is GTSNPN and CDR2 SVGIG (reference sequence). CDR3 length: 14 residues. V shed 5 bases and J shed 4 bases, with 18 bases lying between them. Filled out from reference TRBV30 and TRBJ2-7, the complete variable domain reads SQTIHQWPATLVQPVGSPLSLECTVEGTSNPNLYWYRQAAGRGLQLLFYSVGIGQISSEVPQNLSASRPQDRQFILSSKKLLLSDSGFYLCAWGLRGRWYEQYFGPGTRLTVT.

This chain connects TRBV5-1 to TRBJ2-7, with 13 bases lining up with TRBD2. The CDR3 loop spans 15 amino acids. V shed 4 bases, J shed 8 bases, and the junction held 9 bases outside the gene matches. Looked up from germline, CDR1 is SGHRS and CDR2 is YFSETQ. CDR3 protein: CASSNGLAGVTQQYF. The CDR3 bases are TGCGCCAGCAGCAACGGACTAGCGGGAGTTACACAGCAGTACTTC.

This chain uses TRBV5-1 with TRBJ2-1, with 13 bases aligning to TRBD2. The CDR3 length is 17 residues. V lost 3 bases, J lost 4 bases, and 7 bases stayed unmatched. The V gene's germline CDR1 is SGHRS and CDR2 YFSETQ. In nucleotides, the CDR3 is TGCGCCAGCAGCTGGACTAGCGGGAGCCCCGGGTACAATGAGCAGTTCTTC. It encodes CASSWTSGSPGYNEQFF.

V gene TRBV9 combines with J gene TRBJ2-3; 15 bases are a match to TRBD2. J gave up 6 bases and V 3 bases, and 11 bases lay outside the gene matches. CDR1 is SGDLS and CDR2 is YYNGEE in the germline V gene. The CDR3 runs 18 residues. The chain's CDR3 is CASSASGLAGGPRDTQYF. In DNA form, the CDR3 reads TGTGCCAGCAGCGCATCAGGACTAGCGGGAGGGCCTCGGGATACGCAGTATTTT.

V is TRBV30 and J is TRBJ2-6; D possibly corresponds to TRBD1 (5 bases). With 5 bases removed from V and 0 bases from J, the gap between germline ends came to 5 bases. The CDR3 totals 13 residues. Germline V gene lookup returns CDR1 GTSNPN and CDR2 SVGIG (reference sequence). CDR3 loop: CAWDSSGANVLTF. The CDR3 DNA sequence: TGTGCCTGGGACAGCTCTGGGGCCAACGTCCTGACTTTC.

In this sample, this clone turned up once. V and J are TRBV11-3 and TRBJ2-1; TRBD1 might be the D (6 bases). Germline V gives CDR1 SGHNT, CDR2 YENEEA. The V gene lost 5 bases and the J gene lost 8 bases, with 19 bases spanning the gap. This CDR3 is 15 amino acids long. The CDR3 nucleotides are TGTGCCAGCAGCCTTGGGGCAGGGGACCTCGATGAGCAGTTCTTC. Residues: CASSLGAGDLDEQFF.

This chain connects TRBV11-2 to TRBJ2-2, with 8 bases lining up with TRBD1. V trimming: 5 bases; J trimming: 0 bases; junction bases outside the gene matches: 14. Germline lookup yields CDR1 SGHAT and CDR2 FQNNGV. This CDR3 is built from 19 residues. CDR3 bases: TGTGCCAGCAGCACCGACAGGGGACACCCACTCGCGAACACCGGGGAGCTGTTTTTT. Protein product: CASSTDRGHPLANTGELFF.

The chain joins TRBV30 to TRBJ1-6; perhaps TRBD1 as D (5 bases). CDR3 length equals 16 residues. Germline CDR1 reads GTSNPN; CDR2 reads SVGIG (reference sequence). The V end was cut by 1 base, the J end by 10 bases, with 20 bases between. CDR3 coding DNA: TGTGCCTGGAGTGACAGGAGACGGCAGGAGGGCTCACCCCTCCACTTT. This sequence encodes CAWSDRRRQEGSPLHF.

The chain carries TRBV4-2 and TRBJ2-6, with D perhaps matching TRBD1 or TRBD2 (6 bases each). The V and J ends lost 1 base and 2 bases respectively, with 9 bases between them. The CDR3 is made up of 16 amino acids. Germline-derived CDR1 and CDR2 are LGHNA and YNFKEQ. CDR3 in DNA: TGTGCCAGCAGCCAAGGAGGGGGGACTGGGGCCAACGTCCTGACTTTC. This encodes CASSQGGGTGANVLTF.

This chain uses TRBV5-1 with TRBJ2-3; no firm D call. Germline CDR1 reads SGHRS; CDR2 reads YFSETQ. V dropped 1 base and J dropped 0 bases, with 9 bases sitting between them. This CDR3 has 15 residues. This CDR3 is CASSLRDGSTDTQYF. In nucleotides, the CDR3 is TGCGCCAGCAGCTTGAGAGACGGTAGCACAGATACGCAGTATTTT.

The chain combines TRBV5-6 with TRBJ2-2; D gene unclear. The germline V and J ends were trimmed by 1 base and 0 bases, with 7 bases remaining between them. Germline CDR1 SGHDT, CDR2 YYEEEE. CDR3 length: 15 amino acids. This CDR3 is CASSLIGSNTGELFF. The CDR3 DNA sequence: TGTGCCAGCAGCTTGATCGGGTCGAACACCGGGGAGCTGTTTTTT.

This clone was found once. The chain carries TRBV6-5 and TRBJ1-1; possibly TRBD1 for D (6 bases). CDR1 and CDR2 (germline): MNHEY, SVGAGI. Trimming removed 6 bases from V and 0 bases from J, with 14 bases in between. The CDR3 consists of 15 residues. CDR3 loop: CASSSRQAMNTEAFF. The CDR3 DNA reads as TGTGCCAGCAGCTCTAGACAGGCCATGAACACTGAAGCTTTCTTT.

The V and J genes are TRBV29-1 and TRBJ1-1; D not resolved. Germline CDR1 and CDR2: SQVTM and ANQGSEA. Trimming stripped 1 base from V and 3 bases from J, with 3 bases between. The CDR3 contains 11 residues. The CDR3 here is CSVEVYTEAFF. The CDR3 region has the DNA TGCAGCGTTGAAGTGTACACTGAAGCTTTCTTT.

V is TRBV15 and J is TRBJ1-5; D may be TRBD1 (5 bases). CDR1 is LNHNV, CDR2 YYDKDF, per germline (reference sequence). V lost 3 bases to trimming and J lost 11 bases, with 23 bases between them. The CDR3 runs to 16 residues. CDR3 DNA sequence: TGTGCCACCAGCAGGGGCCAGGGTCCTATATCATTGGCCCAGCATTTT. Translation gives CATSRGQGPISLAQHF.